Below, 20 T cell receptor beta chains from the same sample are listed, as sequenced in a study of siplizumab effects on memory and regulatory T cells. Assay: immunoSEQ multiplex PCR; the TCRdb copy retains only in-frame clones and omits some. This table has some 90,000 clones, around 90% appearing once. The sample comprised CD4+ T cells sorted from blood. The receptors originated from a human donor in good health.

The V and J genes are TRBV12-5 and TRBJ2-2, with 10 positions matching TRBD2. Germline-derived CDR1 and CDR2 are LGHNT and FRNRAP. V gave up 0 bases and J gave up 2 bases; unmatched junction bases: 6. The CDR3 has 18 residues. CDR3 residues: CASGLVLTSGRNTGELFF. CDR3 nucleotides: TGTGCTAGTGGTTTGGTACTGACTAGCGGGCGAAACACCGGGGAGCTGTTTTTT. Variable domain in full (rest from reference TRBV12-5 and TRBJ2-2): DARVTQTPRHKVTEMGQEVTMRCQPILGHNTVFWYRQTMMQGLELLAYFRNRAPLDDSGMPKDRFSAEMPDATLATLKIQPSEPRDSAVYFCASGLVLTSGRNTGELFFGEGSRLTVL.

This chain connects TRBV5-1 to TRBJ1-4; the match to TRBD1 covers 9 bases. Germline V lookup: CDR1 SGHRS, CDR2 YFSETQ. CDR3 length: 14 amino acids. The junction had 7 bases not matched to a gene; V was cut back by 5 bases and J by 8 bases. In DNA, the CDR3 is TGCGCCAGCAGAACCGGGACAGGGCACGAAAAACTGTTTTTT. Protein sequence: CASRTGTGHEKLFF.

This clone was seen only a few times. The rearrangement uses TRBV9 and TRBJ1-2; no firm D call. CDR3 length: 14 residues. Deletions cut 1 base from V and 2 bases from J, with 9 bases between. Germline V gives CDR1 SGDLS, CDR2 YYNGEE. CDR3 residues: CASSVISENYGYTF. CDR3 nucleotides: TGTGCCAGCAGCGTAATTTCAGAGAACTATGGCTACACCTTC.

The chain is built from TRBV27 and TRBJ2-3, with D perhaps TRBD1 or TRBD2 (5 bases each). With 6 bases removed from V and 6 bases from J, the gap between germline ends came to 13 bases. The CDR3 is 13 amino acids. Germline lookup yields CDR1 MNHEY and CDR2 SMNVEV (reference sequence). CDR3 in amino acids: CASRVWGFDTQYF. The CDR3 bases are TGTGCCAGCAGGGTTTGGGGGTTCGATACGCAGTATTTT.

The genes are TRBV9 and TRBJ2-1; D is unresolved. The length of the CDR3 is 11 residues. Germline V gene lookup returns CDR1 SGDLS and CDR2 YYNGEE. V was trimmed by 3 bases and J by 5 bases, leaving 3 bases between them. The CDR3 sequence is CASSADNEQFF. The CDR3 region has the DNA TGTGCCAGCAGCGCAGACAATGAGCAGTTCTTC.

The chain uses TRBV30 and TRBJ1-3; D is ambiguous. V was clipped by 2 bases and J by 0 bases, with 23 bases between them. Per the germline V gene, CDR1 is GTSNPN and CDR2 is SVGIG (reference sequence). The CDR3 totals 19 residues. CDR3 in amino acids: CAWSPSSLILRISGNTIYF. The CDR3 DNA reads as TGTGCCTGGAGTCCGTCTAGCCTTATCCTTCGGATCTCTGGAAACACCATATATTTT. Full variable domain (outside the CDR3, taken from reference TRBV30 and TRBJ1-3): SQTIHQWPATLVQPVGSPLSLECTVEGTSNPNLYWYRQAAGRGLQLLFYSVGIGQISSEVPQNLSASRPQDRQFILSSKKLLLSDSGFYLCAWSPSSLILRISGNTIYFGEGSWLTVV.

The chain carries TRBV11-3 and TRBJ2-3, with 11 nucleotides matching TRBD1. Unmatched junction bases numbered 9, after V lost 1 base and J lost 6 bases. The CDR3 runs to 17 residues. Per the germline V gene, CDR1 is SGHNT and CDR2 is YENEEA. CDR3 bases: TGTGCCAGCAGCTTAGTAGGGACAGGGGGTTCCAAGGATACGCAGTATTTT. Translation: CASSLVGTGGSKDTQYF.

DNA of the CDR3: TGTGCCAGTAGTACACAGACAGGGGGCAAAAACATTCAGTACTTC. Translation gives CASSTQTGGKNIQYF. The J gene is TRBJ2-4, the V gene TRBV19; 9 bases fit TRBD1. Germline CDR1 and CDR2: LNHDA and SQIVND (reference sequence). Germline trimming cut 4 bases from V and 3 bases from J; bases unmatched to any gene: 4. The CDR3 length is 15 residues. Looking up the rest from reference TRBV19 and TRBJ2-4 gives the full variable domain: DGGITQSPKYLFRKEGQNVTLSCEQNLNHDAMYWYRQDPGQGLRLIYYSQIVNDFQKGDIAEGYSVSREKKESFPLTVTSAQKNPTAFYLCASSTQTGGKNIQYFGAGTRLSVL.

J is TRBJ2-1 and V is TRBV19, with 9 bases lining up with TRBD2. CDR1 and CDR2 from the germline V gene are LNHDA and SQIVND (reference sequence). V lost 4 bases, J lost 4 bases, and 5 bases stayed unmatched. This CDR3 is 15 amino acids long. CDR3 sequence reads: CASSTGTSRYNEQFF. CDR3 coding DNA: TGTGCCAGTAGTACCGGGACTAGCAGATACAATGAGCAGTTCTTC.

The chain joins TRBV19 to TRBJ1-1; TRBD1 agrees at 8 bases. J was trimmed by 3 bases and V by 6 bases; bases with no gene match: 12. This CDR3 spans 16 amino acids. The germline CDR1 and CDR2 sequences are LNHDA and SQIVND (reference sequence). The CDR3 nucleotides read TGTGCCAGTAGGAGCCCGGACAGGGTAAGGTACACTGAAGCTTTCTTT. This sequence encodes CASRSPDRVRYTEAFF. The full variable domain, rest sourced from reference TRBV19 and TRBJ1-1, is DGGITQSPKYLFRKEGQNVTLSCEQNLNHDAMYWYRQDPGQGLRLIYYSQIVNDFQKGDIAEGYSVSREKKESFPLTVTSAQKNPTAFYLCASRSPDRVRYTEAFFGQGTRLTVV.

On this clone: This CDR3 is also generated by other DNA sequences in the sample. The rearrangement links TRBV5-4 to TRBJ2-5; the D gene is possibly TRBD1 (5 bases). The CDR3 has 13 amino acids. Germline CDR1 reads SGHNT; CDR2 reads YYREEE (reference sequence). The germline V and J ends were trimmed by 4 bases and 4 bases, with 11 bases remaining between them. The CDR3 DNA is TGTGCCAGCAGCCTAGGTAGGGGAGAGACCCAGTACTTC. Protein: CASSLGRGETQYF.

The chain employs TRBV27 and TRBJ1-5; D is perhaps TRBD1 (6 bases). The CDR3 length is 16 residues. With 5 bases removed from V and 3 bases from J, the gap between germline ends came to 17 bases. Germline-derived CDR1 and CDR2 are MNHEY and SMNVEV (reference sequence). CDR3 nucleotide sequence: TGTGCCAGCAGTCCCCGGGCAGGGGCTTTCAATCAGCCCCAGCATTTT. Its translation is CASSPRAGAFNQPQHF.

This rearrangement joins TRBV2 to TRBJ2-5; a weak D match, TRBD2 (5 bases). From germline, CDR1 is SNHLY and CDR2 FYNNEI. Trimming took 8 bases from V and 2 from J, leaving 6 bases between them. CDR3 size: 11 residues. CDR3 nucleotide sequence: TGTGCCAGCGGGAGTCAAGAGACCCAGTACTTC. Translation gives CASGSQETQYF.

This chain links TRBV18 with TRBJ2-1; 8 bases are a match to TRBD2. V trimming: 4 bases; J trimming: 0 bases; junction bases outside the gene matches: 8. CDR3 length: 17 amino acids. Germline values: CDR1 KGHSH, CDR2 LQKENI. The CDR3 DNA follows: TGTGCCAGCTCACGGAGGACTAGCCTGAGCTCCTACAATGAGCAGTTCTTC. It codes for CASSRRTSLSSYNEQFF.

V and J are TRBV19 and TRBJ1-5; 8 bases map to TRBD1. This CDR3 contains 17 residues. The germline CDR1 and CDR2 sequences are LNHDA and SQIVND (reference sequence). Trimming removed 7 bases from V and 3 bases from J; junction bases left unmatched: 14. CDR3 sequence reads: CASTALGQGGTNQPQHF. CDR3 DNA: TGTGCCAGTACCGCCCTTGGACAGGGAGGCACCAATCAGCCCCAGCATTTT. Using reference TRBV19 and TRBJ1-5 for the parts outside the CDR3, the full variable domain is DGGITQSPKYLFRKEGQNVTLSCEQNLNHDAMYWYRQDPGQGLRLIYYSQIVNDFQKGDIAEGYSVSREKKESFPLTVTSAQKNPTAFYLCASTALGQGGTNQPQHFGDGTRLSIL.

V gene TRBV4-1 combines with J gene TRBJ2-7, with D hard to call. CDR1 MGHRA and CDR2 YSYEKL come from the germline V gene. V lost 3 bases to trimming and J lost 4 bases, with 10 bases between them. CDR3 size: 13 residues. This CDR3 is CASSHNDGYEQYF. The CDR3 DNA follows: TGCGCCAGCAGCCATAACGACGGGTACGAGCAGTACTTC.

This clone was found once. The chain is built from TRBV15 and TRBJ2-7; 8 positions match TRBD2. The junction had 9 bases not matched to a gene; V was cut back by 5 bases and J by 3 bases. Germline CDR1 reads LNHNV; CDR2 reads YYDKDF (reference sequence). This CDR3 spans 15 amino acids. CDR3 nucleotide sequence: TGTGCCACCAGCCTAAAGCGGGGGAACGGCTACGAGCAGTACTTC. Translated: CATSLKRGNGYEQYF.

The chain links TRBV7-9 to TRBJ1-1; no definite D call. Germline V gene data show CDR1 as SEHNR and CDR2 as FQNEAQ (reference sequence). The CDR3 is 16 residues long. V was trimmed by 1 base and J by 0 bases, leaving 12 bases between them. DNA for the CDR3: TGTGCCAGCAGCTTAGGGGTAGGTCAGCTGAACACTGAAGCTTTCTTT. Translation gives CASSLGVGQLNTEAFF.

This chain connects TRBV7-8 to TRBJ2-3, with D perhaps TRBD1 or TRBD2 (5 bases each). Trimming removed 5 bases at V and 5 bases at J, with 14 bases between. CDR3 length equals 14 residues. Germline-derived CDR1 and CDR2 are SGHVS and FQNEAQ. CDR3 bases: TGTGCCAGCAGCAAGCGGACGGACATAGATACGCAGTATTTT. Protein product: CASSKRTDIDTQYF. Based on the CDR3 plus reference TRBV7-8 and TRBJ2-3, the full variable domain is GAGVSQSPRYKVAKRGQDVALRCDPISGHVSLFWYQQALGQGPEFLTYFQNEAQLDKSGLPSDRFFAERPEGSVSTLKIQRTQQEDSAVYLCASSKRTDIDTQYFGPGTRLTVL.

The chain uses TRBV4-1 and TRBJ1-3; D is unresolved. Trimming removed 0 bases from V and 0 bases from J, with 12 bases in between. The CDR3 extends over 17 amino acids. Germline values: CDR1 MGHRA, CDR2 YSYEKL. The CDR3 sequence: CASSQDGRMNSGNTIYF. The CDR3, as DNA: TGCGCCAGCAGCCAAGATGGTCGGATGAACTCTGGAAACACCATATATTTT.